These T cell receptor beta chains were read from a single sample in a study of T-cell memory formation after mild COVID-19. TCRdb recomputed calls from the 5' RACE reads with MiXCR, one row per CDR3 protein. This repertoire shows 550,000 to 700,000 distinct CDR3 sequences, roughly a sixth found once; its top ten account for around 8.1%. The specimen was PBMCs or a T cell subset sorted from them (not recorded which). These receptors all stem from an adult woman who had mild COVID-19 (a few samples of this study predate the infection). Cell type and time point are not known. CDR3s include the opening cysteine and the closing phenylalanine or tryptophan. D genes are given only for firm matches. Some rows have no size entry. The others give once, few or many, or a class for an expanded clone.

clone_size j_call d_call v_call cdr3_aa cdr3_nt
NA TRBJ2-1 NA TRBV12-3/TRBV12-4 CASSGARETYNEQFF TGTGCCAGCAGTGGGGCCAGGGAAACCTACAATGAGCAGTTCTTC
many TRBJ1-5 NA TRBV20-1 CSAKTGNQPQHF TGCAGTGCCAAGACAGGAAATCAGCCCCAGCATTTT
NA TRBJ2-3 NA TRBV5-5 CASSLRLESTDTQYF TGTGCCAGCAGCCTACGCCTTGAGAGCACAGATACGCAGTATTTT
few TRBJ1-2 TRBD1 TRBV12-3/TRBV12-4 CASSLLTGQFYGYTF TGTGCCAGCAGTTTATTGACGGGACAGTTCTATGGCTACACCTTC
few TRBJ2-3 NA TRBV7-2 CASSLATGTQYF TGTGCCAGCAGCTTAGCCACGGGTACGCAGTATTTT
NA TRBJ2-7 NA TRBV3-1 CASSQDCFQGYEQYF TGTGCCAGCAGCCAAGACTGTTTCCAAGGCTACGAGCAGTACTTC
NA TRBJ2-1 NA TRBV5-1 CASSLRVLVRSYNEQFF TGCGCCAGCAGCTTAAGGGTCCTAGTTCGCTCCTACAATGAGCAGTTCTTC
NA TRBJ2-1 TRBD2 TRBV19 CASSEGGNTNEQFF TGTGCCAGTAGTGAGGGAGGGAACACGAATGAGCAGTTCTTC
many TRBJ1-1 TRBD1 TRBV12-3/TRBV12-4 CASRSGGLGTEAFF TGTGCCAGCAGGTCAGGGGGCTTGGGCACTGAAGCTTTCTTT
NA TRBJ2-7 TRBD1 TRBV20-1 CSAQRGQGAYEQYF TGCAGTGCCCAAAGGGGACAGGGGGCCTACGAGCAGTACTTC
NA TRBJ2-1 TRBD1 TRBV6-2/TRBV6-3 CASSSTGTGKHEQFF TGTGCCAGCAGTTCCACGGGGACAGGGAAGCATGAGCAGTTCTTC
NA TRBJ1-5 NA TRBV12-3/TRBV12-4 CASRITGFSMGQPQHF TGTGCCAGCAGGATAACAGGCTTTTCAATGGGTCAGCCCCAGCATTTT
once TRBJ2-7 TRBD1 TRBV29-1 CSVEGPGQTYEQYF TGCAGCGTTGAAGGACCGGGACAGACCTACGAGCAGTACTTC
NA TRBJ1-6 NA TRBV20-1 CSARVAERINSPLHF TGCAGTGCTAGAGTGGCGGAAAGGATAAATTCACCCCTCCACTTT
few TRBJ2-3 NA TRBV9 CASSVGGLPRDTQYF TGTGCCAGCAGCGTAGGGGGACTTCCCCGAGATACGCAGTATTTT
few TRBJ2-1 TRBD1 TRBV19 CASSESGTEGQFF TGTGCCAGTAGTGAATCCGGGACAGAGGGGCAGTTCTTC
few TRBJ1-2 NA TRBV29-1 CSVDAGPNEYYGYTF TGCAGCGTTGATGCGGGACCCAATGAATACTATGGCTACACCTTC
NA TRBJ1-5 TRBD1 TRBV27 CASSSQGVNNQPQHF TGTGCCAGCAGTTCCCAGGGGGTAAACAATCAGCCCCAGCATTTT
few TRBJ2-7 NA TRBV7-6 CASSLAIGSYEQYF TGTGCCAGCAGCTTAGCAATAGGGAGCTACGAGCAGTACTTC
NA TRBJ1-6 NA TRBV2 CASSEGRSPLHF TGTGCCAGCAGTGAGGGGCGTTCACCCCTCCACTTT
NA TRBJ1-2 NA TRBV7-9 CASSPSTAYGYTF TGTGCCAGCAGCCCCTCCACAGCGTATGGCTACACCTTC
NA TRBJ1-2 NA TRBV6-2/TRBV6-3 CASLFGGGYTF TGTGCCAGCTTATTCGGAGGAGGCTACACCTTC
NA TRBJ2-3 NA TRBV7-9 CASSLVAGAILFTDTQYF TGTGCCAGCAGCTTAGTGGCGGGGGCGATACTTTTCACAGATACGCAGTATTTT
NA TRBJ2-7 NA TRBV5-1 CASSGLNMGSEQYF TGCGCCAGCAGCGGCCTGAATATGGGCTCCGAGCAGTACTTC
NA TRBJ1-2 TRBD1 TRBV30 CAWSADRGGYGYTF TGTGCCTGGAGTGCCGACAGGGGCGGCTATGGCTACACCTTC
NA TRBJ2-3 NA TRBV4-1 CASSQDRGVSTDTQYF TGCGCCAGCAGCCAAGACAGGGGGGTTAGCACAGATACGCAGTATTTT
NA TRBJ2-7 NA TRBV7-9 CASSLVGQGAHEQYF TGTGCCAGCAGCTTAGTCGGCCAGGGCGCCCACGAGCAGTACTTC
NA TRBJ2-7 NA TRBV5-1 CASSLTQGPSYEQYF TGCGCCAGCAGCTTGACCCAGGGTCCCTCCTACGAGCAGTACTTC
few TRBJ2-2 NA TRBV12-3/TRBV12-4 CASRFDNVFSGTGELFF TGTGCCAGCAGATTCGACAACGTCTTCAGCGGGACCGGGGAGCTGTTTTTT
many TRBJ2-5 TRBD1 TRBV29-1 CSVEGAGGHQETQYF TGCAGCGTTGAAGGGGCAGGGGGCCACCAAGAGACCCAGTACTTC
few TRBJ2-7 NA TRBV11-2 CASSALKWDPYEQYF TGTGCCAGCAGCGCCCTAAAATGGGACCCCTACGAGCAGTACTTC
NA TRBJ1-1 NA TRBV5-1 CASSSEGTAEAFF TGCGCCAGCAGCTCAGAAGGTACAGCTGAAGCTTTCTTT
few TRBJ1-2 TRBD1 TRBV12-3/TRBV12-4 CASSYSGSHRQGAVYGYTF TGTGCCAGCAGTTACAGCGGTTCCCACAGACAGGGGGCTGTCTATGGCTACACCTTC
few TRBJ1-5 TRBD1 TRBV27 CASRTGQVNQPQHF TGTGCCAGTAGGACGGGACAGGTAAATCAGCCCCAGCATTTT
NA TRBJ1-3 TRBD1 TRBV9 CASSVATTGTGNTIYF TGTGCCAGCAGCGTAGCCACGACAGGGACTGGAAACACCATATATTTT
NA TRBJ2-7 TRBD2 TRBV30 CAWSVLAGSYEQYF TGTGCCTGGAGTGTACTAGCGGGAAGTTACGAGCAGTACTTC
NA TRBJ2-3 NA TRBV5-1 CASSWRGDSTDTQYF TGCGCCAGCAGCTGGAGGGGGGACAGCACAGATACGCAGTATTTT